The TCR beta chain described here comes from a study of T cell responses to AZD1222 COVID-19 vaccine. Study findings and constraints: Mostly white British, mostly female donors; authors suggested clonal diversity may be underestimated. Seropositivity was recorded at baseline in only a handful of AZD1222 recipients. Regions 160-218 and 743-854 dominated among vaccine-associated CD4 TCRs spanning spike. A rise in Spike-specific TCR breadth and depth followed two AZD1222 doses.

The CDR3 consists of 15 residues. Germline CDR1 reads SGHDT; CDR2 reads YYEEEE. Trimming cost V 2 bases and J 2 bases, with 11 bases left between them. As concerns this clone: Its antigen is not identified.

The data were produced by immunoSEQ multiplex PCR, yet TCRdb's version contains in-frame clones alone and is incomplete. The sample has 120,000 to 150,000 clones, approximately 89% seen once. The rearrangement joins TRBV5-6 to TRBJ2-1; TRBD2 might be the D (6 bases). Sample: peripheral blood, taken 28 days after the second AZD1222 dose. The receptor was derived from an adult who received the AZD1222 COVID-19 vaccine. As DNA, the CDR3 is TGTGCCAGCAGCTTAGCAGCGGGTGCCTACAATGAGCAGTTCTTC. This gives the protein CASSLAAGAYNEQFF.